The present entry profiles one T cell receptor (beta chain) with its context. There is no known antigen for this receptor. Qualities for individual bases were not recorded, and no much larger clone is one base off. V sheds 2 bases and J sheds 8 bases, leaving 12 bases between their ends. CDR1 MDHEN and CDR2 SYDVKM are derived from the germline V gene. The CDR3 goes from the cysteine to the phenylalanine over 14 residues. Only the CDR3 DNA stays, 42 bases, in frame from base 1. The entry originates in a study of low-dose radiotherapy and immunotherapy resistance in tumors (dated 2022 in TCRdb). With regard to the full study: Patients in Cohort 1 were given 0.5 Gy per fraction every 2 weeks, and the prescribed total PTV dose was 6.5 Gy. Patients in Cohort 2 were given 1 Gy per fraction every two weeks, for a total of 13 Gy across 26 weeks. Nivolumab and ipilimumab were both given intravenously, with nivolumab at a 240 mg flat dose every two weeks and ipilimumab at 1 mg/kg every six weeks. Cyclophosphamide 200 mg/m2 was administered intravenously every two weeks, one day before each radiation and immunotherapy administration. Starting on cycle 1 day 1, patients took 300 mg of aspirin by mouth once a day for four cycles. The trial did not randomize participants into treatment groups. The translational analysis covered eight patients: three from the first dose cohort and the first five from the second dose cohort.

This specimen's time point label, per the study, means: before trial treatment. The donors came from RACIN, which was a single-arm phase I dose-escalation trial that paired nivolumab and ipilimumab with aspirin, low-dose cyclophosphamide and low-dose radiotherapy. Patients with advanced, TIL-negative solid tumors were considered eligible. Sequencing was performed on an Illumina HiSeq 2500. To make first-strand cDNA, Superscript III was used along with a set of TRAV- and TRBV-specific primers so that both the TCRalpha and TCRbeta chains were covered. TCRs were amplified with Phusion for around 18 PCR cycles using a constant-region primer together with the adapter attached to the V primers. Amplification of the isolated mRNA was done with the MessageAmp II aRNA Amplification Kit, which involved a roughly 15-hour in vitro transcription at 37 degrees C. The Dynabeads mRNA DIRECT Purification Kit was used to isolate the mRNA for TCR sequencing. Indexed Illumina adapters were added in a second Phusion PCR of around 27 cycles, and the PCR products were purified with AMPure XP beads. The paper's processing steps were these. Custom Perl scripts pooled TCR sequences encoding the same protein, removed out-of-frame sequences and computed each clonotype's abundance. TCR sequences supported by only a single read were excluded from analysis. Among the metrics used to describe the repertoires were Shannon entropy, Gini index, clonality, richness, and the frequency of TCRs shared between repertoires. TCRdb reworked the public reads: Q25 trimming with fastp, MiXCR clone assembly, productive beta chains retained. CDR3 protein duplicates are merged, each entry listing the most common genes and DNA. What appears here as the V and J calls and clone size reflects TCRdb's work, not the paper's. The sample records over 65,000 distinct CDR3 sequences, 18% of which are singletons. The ten most abundant clones make up roughly 2.8% of the sample.

The source material was PBMCs, sampled before treatment. The rearranged segments are TRBV28 and TRBJ1-4; the D segment cannot be called with confidence. This receptor was identified in a male donor with prostate cancer. The base sequence is TGTGCCAGCAGTTTAGACGGGGTCGGCGAAAAACTGTTTTTT. Translated, this gives CASSLDGVGEKLFF.